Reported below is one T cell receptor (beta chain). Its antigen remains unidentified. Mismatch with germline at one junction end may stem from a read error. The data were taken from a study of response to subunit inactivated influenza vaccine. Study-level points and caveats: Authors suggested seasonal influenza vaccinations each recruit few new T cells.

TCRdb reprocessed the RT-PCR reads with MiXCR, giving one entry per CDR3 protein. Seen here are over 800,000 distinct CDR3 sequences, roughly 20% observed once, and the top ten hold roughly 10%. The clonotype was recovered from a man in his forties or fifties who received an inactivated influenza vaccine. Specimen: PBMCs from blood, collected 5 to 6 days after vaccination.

The CDR3 protein is CASSQPSPGSVSF. The CDR3 region has the DNA TGCGCCAGCAGCCAACCGAGTCCCGGATCTGTTTCCTTC. This chain uses TRBV5-1 with TRBJ1-2; D is unclear. CDR3 length: 13 amino acids. CDR1 is SGHRS, CDR2 YFSETQ, per germline.